Here is one TCR beta chain with its context. Original methodology: Amplified reference gene primers provided the basis for estimating nucleated cell counts. Method: immunoSEQ multiplex PCR; TCRdb's copy keeps in-frame clones and lacks some. That table furnishes V, J and clone size, whereas the DNA furnished D and trimming. This sample has 100,000 or so clones, with roughly 87% found just once. The data are from a study of blood T cell repertoires in COVID-19. About the study: Researchers got acute and convalescent COVID-19 samples from the United States, Italy and Spain. The cDNA or gDNA used as material had been derived from T cells, B-cell-depleted T cells, or PBMCs.

Trimming cost V 2 bases and J 6 bases; bases outside gene matches: 3. The CDR3 length is 14 residues. Looked up from germline, CDR1 is SGHKS and CDR2 is YYEKEE (reference sequence). The chain is built from TRBV5-5 and TRBJ2-4, with 9 bases that match TRBD1. Sequenced: peripheral blood. The TCR was taken from a man aged 25 to 40 in a cohort sampled during active COVID-19. CDR3 coding DNA: TGTGCCAGCAGCTTACAGGGGGCGGGAAACATTCAGTACTTC. Protein: CASSLQGAGNIQYF.